A single sample is the source of the 29 T cell receptor beta chains below, sequenced in a study of cytotoxic CD8 clonotypes in ibrutinib-treated CLL (dated by TCRdb to the early 2020s). Library preparation used the immunoSEQ multiplex PCR assay. TCRdb stores this immuneACCESS table with in-frame sequences only. Part of the clones is absent; in the studies checked, under half of the shortfall reflects unresolved V genes, and no reason is known for the rest. The sample profile shows under 200,000 clones; around 84% of them were found once. Of the sample, roughly 2% is held by the ten largest clones. Taken with the paper, the label for time point translates to: more than 10 months on ibrutinib. Sample: PBMCs, taken after 12 months of ibrutinib treatment. The receptor set was obtained from a human donor with chronic lymphocytic leukemia.

This rearrangement joins TRBV7-9 to TRBJ1-2, with 9 bases lining up with TRBD1. Germline loops: CDR1 SEHNR, CDR2 FQNEAQ (reference sequence). Trimming at V came to 5 bases and at J to 5 bases, leaving 12 bases not matched to a gene. The CDR3 totals 16 residues. The CDR3 protein is CASSESGQGSVYGYTF. Written as DNA, the CDR3 is TGTGCCAGCAGCGAATCGGGACAGGGATCCGTATATGGCTACACCTTC.

The chain links TRBV7-9 to TRBJ2-7; D perhaps matches TRBD1 (5 bases). The V end was cut by 1 base, the J end by 3 bases, with 16 bases between. CDR1 and CDR2 from the germline V gene are SEHNR and FQNEAQ (reference sequence). This CDR3 has 16 amino acids. The CDR3 sequence: CASSLEMLGQGYEQYF. Here the CDR3 DNA reads TGTGCCAGCAGCTTAGAGATGTTGGGGCAGGGCTACGAGCAGTACTTC.

The chain employs TRBV7-9 and TRBJ2-2; D perhaps matches TRBD2 (6 bases). V lost 1 base and J lost 6, with 9 bases in between. Looked up from germline, CDR1 is SEHNR and CDR2 is FQNEAQ (reference sequence). The CDR3 is 14 residues long. DNA for the CDR3: TGTGCCAGCAGCTTAGTCAGGGAGGCCGGGGAGCTGTTTTTT. This translates into CASSLVREAGELFF.

The chain's CDR3 is CASSRWTGQDRSPLHF. The DNA of the CDR3 is TGCGCCAGCAGCAGATGGACAGGGCAGGATAGGTCACCCCTCCACTTT. The chain couples TRBV5-1 to TRBJ1-6, with 8 bases lining up with TRBD1. This CDR3 has 16 amino acids. From germline, CDR1 is SGHRS and CDR2 YFSETQ. J lost 10 bases, V lost 4 bases, and 13 bases had no gene match.

The V and J genes are TRBV6-5 and TRBJ1-4; 8 nucleotides match TRBD1. The V gene end was trimmed by 6 bases and the J gene end by 4 bases; junction bases not matched to a gene: 4. Per germline, CDR1 MNHEY and CDR2 SVGAGI. CDR3 length: 14 residues. CDR3 in amino acids: CASSPGQGNEKLFF. CDR3 in DNA: TGTGCCAGCAGCCCCGGACAGGGTAATGAAAAACTGTTTTTT.

The chain has TRBV7-9 and TRBJ1-3; D unresolved. Trimming left V 4 bases short and J 8 bases short, with 6 bases between. CDR3 length: 11 residues. The germline gives CDR1 SEHNR, CDR2 FQNEAQ (reference sequence). CDR3: CASSSVDTIYF. Written as DNA, the CDR3 is TGTGCCAGCAGCTCGGTGGACACCATATATTTT.

The chain has TRBV7-8 and TRBJ2-7, with unresolved D. Germline-derived CDR1 and CDR2 are SGHVS and FQNEAQ. The ends were cut back, 3 bases at V and 6 bases at J, with 6 bases in the middle. This CDR3 has 11 amino acids. The DNA for the CDR3 is TGTGCCAGCAGCTTGTATCTCGAGCAGTACTTC. As protein: CASSLYLEQYF.

The V call is TRBV4-2, the J call TRBJ1-6; D unclear. Germline lookup yields CDR1 LGHNA and CDR2 YNFKEQ. Trimming stripped 2 bases from V and 8 bases from J, with 7 bases between. The CDR3 has 13 amino acids. CDR3 nucleotides: TGTGCCAGCAGCCAACAAAGGGATTCACCCCTCCACTTT. Amino acid sequence: CASSQQRDSPLHF.

The chain has TRBV19 and TRBJ1-5; D is unclear. The germline V and J ends were trimmed by 1 base and 0 bases, with 4 bases remaining between them. The length of the CDR3 is 14 residues. Germline assignment: CDR1 LNHDA and CDR2 SQIVND (reference sequence). The CDR3 protein is CASSIGYSNQPQHF. CDR3 bases: TGTGCCAGTAGTATAGGGTATAGCAATCAGCCCCAGCATTTT.

The chain combines TRBV4-2 with TRBJ2-1; 9 bases fit TRBD2. Germline trimming cut 5 bases from V and 8 bases from J; bases unmatched to any gene: 4. Looked up from germline, CDR1 is LGHNA and CDR2 is YNFKEQ. The CDR3 runs to 13 residues. CDR3 residues: CASSGGGADEQFF. In nucleotides, the CDR3 is TGTGCCAGCAGCGGCGGGGGGGCCGATGAGCAGTTCTTC.

This clone has a handful of counts. The CDR3 coding sequence is TGTGCCAGTAGGGTCGGATTAAACTATGGCTACACCTTC. This codes for CASRVGLNYGYTF. V and J are TRBV19 and TRBJ1-2; no clear D gene. This CDR3 contains 13 residues. Trimming pared 6 bases from V and 2 bases from J, leaving 10 bases between. From germline, CDR1 is LNHDA and CDR2 SQIVND (reference sequence).

CDR3 loop: CASSQVLRPGGEQYF. CDR3 DNA: TGCGCCAGCAGCCAAGTTTTACGACCCGGGGGCGAGCAGTACTTC. The chain couples TRBV4-3 to TRBJ2-7; tentatively, D is TRBD2 (6 bases). Looked up from germline, CDR1 is LGHNA and CDR2 is YSLEER. CDR3 length: 15 amino acids. Trimming took 1 base from V and 6 from J, leaving 16 bases between them.

V gene TRBV21-1 combines with J gene TRBJ1-2. TRBV21-1 is labeled a pseudogene. The length of the CDR3 is 15 residues. The CDR3 sequence: CASSRAAAGSNGYTF. The CDR3 DNA sequence: TGTGCCAGCAGCAGGGCTGCGGCCGGTTCAAATGGCTACACCTTC.

This sequence joins TRBV6-1 and TRBJ2-1; 14 bases line up with TRBD2. Germline lookup yields CDR1 MNHNS and CDR2 SASEGT. Trimming removed 4 bases from V and 0 bases from J; junction bases left unmatched: 8. This CDR3 has 19 residues. The CDR3 loop is CASSGGLAGGLSSYNEQFF. The DNA for the CDR3 is TGTGCCAGCAGTGGCGGACTAGCGGGGGGTCTTAGCTCCTACAATGAGCAGTTCTTC.

This clone was recorded a few times. The chain joins TRBV6-1 to TRBJ1-6; 7 bases map to TRBD1. Germline V lookup: CDR1 MNHNS, CDR2 SASEGT. After removal of 4 bases from V and 7 bases from J, the junction contained 10 bases not matched to a gene. This CDR3 is built from 16 residues. CDR3 in amino acids: CASSGFKTGSNSPLHF. The CDR3 coding sequence is TGTGCCAGCAGTGGATTCAAGACAGGGTCCAATTCACCCCTCCACTTT.

This clone was seen more than once but under ten times. V and J are TRBV5-1 and TRBJ2-5; D possibly uses TRBD1 or TRBD2 (5 bases each). Germline V gives CDR1 SGHRS, CDR2 YFSETQ. The CDR3 contains 11 residues. V was cut by 0 bases and J by 13 bases, with 10 bases left in between. CDR3 sequence reads: CASSLGGTWYF. The CDR3 nucleotides are TGCGCCAGCAGCTTGGGAGGGACCTGGTACTTC. Filled out from reference TRBV5-1 and TRBJ2-5, the complete variable domain reads KAGVTQTPRYLIKTRGQQVTLSCSPISGHRSVSWYQQTPGQGLQFLFEYFSETQRNKGNFPGRFSGRQFSNSRSEMNVSTLELGDSALYLCASSLGGTWYFGPGTRLLVL.

The rearrangement uses TRBV7-3 and TRBJ1-1; D gene unclear. The germline V gene encodes CDR1 SGHTA and CDR2 FQGTGA. With 4 bases removed from V and 7 bases from J, the gap between germline ends came to 10 bases. The CDR3 loop spans 12 amino acids. The CDR3 nucleotides are TGTGCCAGCAGCTCAGGACTGGGTGAAGCTTTCTTT. Protein product: CASSSGLGEAFF.

This chain joins TRBV7-8 and TRBJ2-1; 8 nucleotides agree with TRBD2. With 0 bases clipped from V and 8 bases from J, the junction kept 12 bases outside the gene matches. The V gene's germline CDR1 is SGHVS and CDR2 FQNEAQ. There are 17 residues in the CDR3. The CDR3 sequence: CASSLAPRLARRDEQFF. Written as DNA, the CDR3 is TGTGCCAGCAGCTTAGCTCCACGACTAGCGAGGAGGGATGAGCAGTTCTTC.

Concerning this clone: Other nucleotide sequences in the sample specify the same CDR3. The genes are TRBV18 and TRBJ1-5; D might be TRBD1 (5 bases). The germline CDR1 and CDR2 sequences are KGHSH and LQKENI. The CDR3 has 13 amino acids. Trimming removed 3 bases at V and 7 bases at J, with 10 bases between. The CDR3 loop reads CASSPGVEQPQHF. The CDR3 bases are TGTGCCAGCTCACCGGGGGTAGAGCAGCCCCAGCATTTT.

The rearrangement joins TRBV11-3 to TRBJ1-2, with 10 bases identical to TRBD1. CDR3 length equals 13 residues. Trimming cost V 4 bases and J 8 bases; bases outside gene matches: 4. Germline assignment: CDR1 SGHNT and CDR2 YENEEA. The DNA of the CDR3 is TGTGCCAGCAGCTACGACAGGGGGCAAGGCTACACCTTC. Encoded protein: CASSYDRGQGYTF.

The chain joins TRBV7-3 to TRBJ2-1; D might be TRBD1 (7 bases). V was cut by 6 bases and J by 9 bases, with 12 bases left in between. Germline assignment: CDR1 SGHTA and CDR2 FQGTGA. This CDR3 region has 12 residues. The CDR3 loop is CASREGAGEQFF. CDR3 bases: TGTGCCAGCAGGGAGGGGGCCGGTGAGCAGTTCTTC.

The rearrangement joins TRBV9 to TRBJ2-7; 10 bases match TRBD1. The CDR3 has 16 amino acids. Per germline, CDR1 SGDLS and CDR2 YYNGEE. The J segment lost 3 bases and the V segment lost 3 bases, leaving 9 bases of the junction unmatched. The CDR3 protein is CASSAGTGDSLYEQYF. The CDR3 DNA is TGTGCCAGCAGCGCAGGGACAGGGGACTCACTCTACGAGCAGTACTTC. Combining the CDR3 with reference TRBV9 and TRBJ2-7 gives the whole variable domain DSGVTQTPKHLITATGQRVTLRCSPRSGDLSVYWYQQSLDQGLQFLIQYYNGEERAKGNILERFSAQQFPDLHSELNLSSLELGDSALYFCASSAGTGDSLYEQYFGPGTRLTVT.

In this sample, this clone turned up a few times. The chain joins TRBV28 to TRBJ1-2; D uncertain. V was pared by 6 bases and J by 4 bases, with 15 bases between. Germline CDR1 and CDR2: MDHEN and SYDVKM. The CDR3 runs to 14 residues. CDR3 in DNA: TGTGCCAGCAGCGGCGACCGATACCTCTATGGCTACACCTTC. This sequence encodes CASSGDRYLYGYTF.

This clone appeared many times. The chain uses TRBV28 and TRBJ2-7, with 8 bases identical to TRBD1. Trimming at V came to 8 bases and at J to 3 bases, leaving 3 bases not matched to a gene. Germline V gene sequence: CDR1 MDHEN, CDR2 SYDVKM. The CDR3 is 12 residues long. DNA of the CDR3: TGTGCCAGCGCAGGGGGCAGCTACGAGCAGTACTTC. Translation gives CASAGGSYEQYF.

A remark on this clone: Other DNA variants within this sample encode the same CDR3. CDR3 in amino acids: CASSLRGREQFF. CDR3 nucleotide sequence: TGTGCCAGCAGTTTACGAGGTCGGGAGCAGTTCTTC. J is TRBJ2-1 and V is TRBV28; D call uncertain. The CDR3 is 12 amino acids. From germline, CDR1 is MDHEN and CDR2 SYDVKM. V was shortened by 2 bases and J by 10 bases, with 9 bases between the two germline ends.

The J gene is TRBJ2-4, the V gene TRBV28, with 8 bases identical to TRBD2. Germline values: CDR1 MDHEN, CDR2 SYDVKM. The CDR3 sequence is 16 residues long. The V gene end was trimmed by 3 bases and the J gene end by 2 bases; junction bases not matched to a gene: 6. The CDR3 DNA reads TGTGCCAGCAGTTTCCAAGGACTAGCTTCCAAAAACATTCAGTACTTC. As protein: CASSFQGLASKNIQYF.

This sequence joins TRBV14 and TRBJ1-1; D possibly corresponds to TRBD1 (5 bases). The CDR3 totals 15 residues. V dropped 7 bases and J dropped 0 bases, with 15 bases sitting between them. Germline V gene lookup returns CDR1 SGHDN and CDR2 FVKESK. CDR3 coding DNA: TGTGCCAGCACCAATTACGGGGGTATGAACACTGAAGCTTTCTTT. Translated, it gives CASTNYGGMNTEAFF.

The CDR3 coding sequence is TGCAGCGTCAGCCTGACTAGCGGGGGGGCCTTCGCGAACACCGGGGAGCTGTTTTTT. As protein: CSVSLTSGGAFANTGELFF. V and J are TRBV29-1 and TRBJ2-2, with 14 positions matching TRBD2. Germline CDR1 SQVTM, CDR2 ANQGSEA. The length of the CDR3 is 19 residues. The J segment lost 0 bases and the V segment lost 6 bases, leaving 12 bases of the junction unmatched.

The V gene is TRBV19, the J gene TRBJ1-5; TRBD1 matches at 8 bases. The CDR3 runs to 14 residues. V lost 8 bases to trimming and J lost 4 bases; unmatched junction nucleotides: 7. The germline V gene has CDR1 LNHDA and CDR2 SQIVND (reference sequence). The CDR3 DNA sequence: TGTGCCAGTGATTCAGGGGGCTCAAATCAGCCCCAGCATTTT. Translation: CASDSGGSNQPQHF. The full variable domain, its missing parts supplied by reference TRBV19 and TRBJ1-5, is DGGITQSPKYLFRKEGQNVTLSCEQNLNHDAMYWYRQDPGQGLRLIYYSQIVNDFQKGDIAEGYSVSREKKESFPLTVTSAQKNPTAFYLCASDSGGSNQPQHFGDGTRLSIL.